Listed below are T cell receptor beta chains from one sample, sequenced in a study of technical replicates of blood from four donors. Generated by immunoSEQ multiplex PCR, the TCRdb table keeps only in-frame clones and is missing some. The sample lists over 50,000 clones, less than 98% occurring once. The sequencing input was T cells isolated from PBMCs. These receptors all come from a human donor in good health. The CDR3 runs from the conserved cysteine through the conserved F or W. D genes are given only for firm matches.

TRBV5-4,TRBJ2-7,TRBD1,CASRPQGAREQYF
TRBV6-1,TRBJ2-3,TRBD1,CASSEVPGQGTDTQYF
TRBV7-9,TRBJ1-6,-,CASSLGRNNSPLHF
TRBV6-5,TRBJ2-7,-,CASSYSWQGYEQYF
TRBV19,TRBJ2-3,TRBD1,CASSITGQAADTQYF
TRBV4-1,TRBJ1-3,-,CASSQDQGSTIYF
TRBV25-1,TRBJ2-6,-,CASSETLGLGNRANVLTF
TRBV18,TRBJ1-5,-,CASSPTGHNQPQHF
TRBV14,TRBJ2-7,-,CASSQGSWQGINEQYF
TRBV9,TRBJ2-3,-,CASSESAARVFHTQYF
TRBV5-8,TRBJ1-2,-,CASSLDQVRSYGYTF
TRBV29-1,-,-,CSVETFGDEQYF
TRBV6-4,TRBJ1-2,TRBD1,CASRAGQGDYGYTF
TRBV25-1,TRBJ2-6,-,CASSEYSTRGSGANVLTF
TRBV18,TRBJ2-5,-,CASSPRGPRETQYF
TRBV19,TRBJ2-7,TRBD2,CASSIVPGLASEQYF
TRBV5-8,TRBJ1-1,-,CASSLEATEAFF
TRBV5-1,TRBJ1-2,TRBD1,CASSEGDRSTNYGYTF
TRBV11-1,TRBJ2-7,TRBD1,CASSFTTGTDYEQYF
TRBV11-2,TRBJ1-2,-,CASSSPSRGVLLGYTF
TRBV13,TRBJ1-2,-,CASSLRGSNYGYTF
TRBV15,TRBJ2-3,-,CATSIDQRGQYTDTQYF
TRBV29-1,TRBJ1-2,TRBD1,CSVVQGIGSGYTF
TRBV30,TRBJ1-6,-,CALTLTQVSPLHF
TRBV6-6,TRBJ1-1,TRBD1,CASSSRGPNTEAFF
TRBV30,TRBJ1-4,TRBD1,CAWSNGQGGEKLFF
TRBV7-9,TRBJ2-3,TRBD2,CASSSGLAPPDTQYF
TRBV5-6,TRBJ2-3,-,CASSHQTFTDTQYF
TRBV18,TRBJ1-3,TRBD1,CASSPLHGQESLIGNTIYF
TRBV5-6,TRBJ1-5,TRBD1,CASSRGQGIRGFQPQHF
TRBV5-1,TRBJ2-7,-,CASSFPNYEQYF
TRBV6-1,TRBJ2-1,-,CASRGGGPSYNEQFF
TRBV6-4,TRBJ2-1,-,CASSGRAHNEQFF
TRBV30,TRBJ1-2,TRBD1,CAWGTGINYGYTF
TRBV14,TRBJ1-2,TRBD1,CASSRTDRVFLEGYTF
TRBV28,TRBJ1-2,TRBD1,CASSLPFGQGSGGYTF
TRBV7-6,TRBJ2-5,TRBD1,CASSSVGGIGETQYF
TRBV6-6,TRBJ2-1,TRBD2,CASRSGGDEQFF
TRBV6-1,TRBJ2-7,TRBD1,CAGSGQGAYEQYF
TRBV15,TRBJ2-2,TRBD2,CATSRTGSGRHHRAGELFF
TRBV28,TRBJ1-2,TRBD1,CASSYPPGQGFGGYTF